The rows below give T cell receptor beta chains drawn from one sample of a study of PD-L1 blockade in urothelial cancer. TCRdb keeps only in-frame clones here, not all; method: immunoSEQ multiplex PCR. The sample consists of some 110,000 clones, 80% to 95% of them appearing once. The specimen was PBMCs, collected around atezolizumab (anti-PD-L1) treatment. The receptors come from a man between 60 and 75 years old with urothelial cancer. Both conserved end residues are part of each CDR3. D genes are given only for firm matches. Only some rows state a clone size, as once, few, many or a class for expanded clones.

abundance,v_gene,j_gene,d_gene,CDR3aa,CDR3nt
-,TRBV19,TRBJ2-5,-,CASRRSQGETQYF,TGTGCCAGTAGACGATCGCAGGGGGAGACCCAGTACTTC
-,TRBV15,TRBJ2-3,-,CATSRPSTDTQYF,TGTGCCACCAGCAGACCGAGCACAGATACGCAGTATTTT
-,TRBV6-4,TRBJ2-1,TRBD1,CASSEGPRQGEYEQFF,TGTGCCAGCAGTGAGGGGCCCCGACAGGGGGAATACGAGCAGTTCTTC
-,TRBV28,TRBJ2-7,TRBD2,CASSLPVTSGRPEQYF,TGTGCCAGCAGTTTACCGGTTACTAGCGGGCGACCCGAGCAGTACTTC
-,TRBV5-4,TRBJ2-3,TRBD2,CASSGSAGGRTDTQYF,TGTGCCAGCAGCGGATCCGCGGGGGGGCGGACAGATACGCAGTATTTT
-,TRBV7-2,TRBJ1-2,-,CASTQTGYGYTF,TGTGCCAGCACGCAAACAGGGTATGGCTACACCTTC
-,TRBV9,TRBJ2-5,-,CASSVGSTETQYF,TGTGCCAGCAGCGTAGGTAGTACAGAGACCCAGTACTTC
-,TRBV5-1,TRBJ2-5,-,CASSFEGSQETQYF,TGCGCCAGCAGCTTTGAGGGTTCCCAAGAGACCCAGTACTTC
-,TRBV7-2,TRBJ2-7,-,CASSLTSVNSYEQYF,TGTGCCAGCAGCTTAACCTCGGTGAATTCCTACGAGCAGTACTTC
-,TRBV4-1,TRBJ2-1,TRBD1,CASSQGVDSLTGGQFF,TGCGCCAGCAGCCAAGGGGTTGATTCGTTGACAGGGGGGCAGTTCTTC
-,TRBV30,TRBJ2-3,-,CAWSAGADTQYF,TGTGCCTGGAGTGCCGGAGCTGATACGCAGTATTTT
-,TRBV6-1,TRBJ1-2,-,CASSEIRDSYGYTF,TGTGCCAGCAGTGAAATCAGGGATAGCTATGGCTACACCTTC
-,TRBV19,TRBJ1-4,TRBD1,CASSMDQAGGVNEKLFF,TGTGCCAGTAGTATGGATCAGGCAGGGGGCGTCAATGAAAAACTGTTTTTT
-,TRBV7-9,TRBJ2-7,-,CASSPTGTPSYEQYF,TGTGCCAGCAGCCCCACCGGGACACCAAGCTACGAGCAGTACTTC
-,TRBV19,TRBJ2-1,-,CASRDTSVLIEQFF,TGTGCCAGTAGAGATACTAGTGTACTTATTGAGCAGTTCTTC
-,TRBV5-1,TRBJ2-2,TRBD1,CASSLEAPGTGWTGELFF,TGCGCCAGCAGCTTGGAGGCGCCGGGGACAGGATGGACCGGGGAGCTGTTTTTT
once,TRBV7-6,TRBJ2-7,TRBD2,CASSPEGGGLYEQYF,TGTGCCAGCAGCCCAGAGGGCGGGGGGTTGTACGAGCAGTACTTC
once,TRBV10-3,TRBJ1-6,-,CAISERGGSYNSPLHF,TGTGCCATCAGTGAAAGGGGGGGCTCCTATAATTCACCCCTCCACTTT
-,TRBV7-9,TRBJ1-4,TRBD1,CASRDLRGTGDEKLFF,TGTGCCAGCAGAGACCTCCGTGGGACAGGGGATGAAAAACTGTTTTTT
-,TRBV6-5,TRBJ2-7,-,CASRGLSYEQYF,TGTGCCAGCAGGGGACTTTCCTACGAGCAGTACTTC
-,TRBV30,TRBJ1-1,-,CAWSGGPYTEAFF,TGTGCCTGGAGTGGGGGCCCCTACACTGAAGCTTTCTTT
-,TRBV7-2,TRBJ2-5,TRBD1,CASSSGTASRETQYF,TGTGCCAGCAGCTCCGGGACAGCGTCGCGGGAGACCCAGTACTTC